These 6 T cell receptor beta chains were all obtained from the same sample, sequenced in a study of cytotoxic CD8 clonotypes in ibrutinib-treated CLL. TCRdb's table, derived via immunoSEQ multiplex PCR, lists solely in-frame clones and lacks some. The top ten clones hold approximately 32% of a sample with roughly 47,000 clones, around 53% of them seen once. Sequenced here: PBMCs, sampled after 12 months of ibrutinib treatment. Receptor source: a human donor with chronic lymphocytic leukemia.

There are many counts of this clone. The chain's CDR3 is CASSFKRVRYTGELFF. The DNA for the CDR3 is TGTGCCAGCAGCTTTAAGCGCGTACGATACACCGGGGAGCTGTTTTTT. The chain recombines TRBV11-2 with TRBJ2-2; unclear D gene. CDR1 SGHAT and CDR2 FQNNGV come from the germline V gene. V lost 3 bases and J 3 bases, leaving 14 bases between the germline ends. CDR3 length equals 16 residues. Full variable domain (missing parts from reference TRBV11-2 and TRBJ2-2): EAGVAQSPRYKIIEKRQSVAFWCNPISGHATLYWYQQILGQGPKLLIQFQNNGVVDDSQLPKDRFSAERLKGVDSTLKIQPAKLEDSAVYLCASSFKRVRYTGELFFGEGSRLTVL.

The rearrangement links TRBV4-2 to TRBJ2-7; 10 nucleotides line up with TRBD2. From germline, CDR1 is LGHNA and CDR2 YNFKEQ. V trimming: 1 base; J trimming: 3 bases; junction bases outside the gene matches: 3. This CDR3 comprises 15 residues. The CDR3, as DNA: TGTGCCAGCAGCCAAGGGACTAGCGGAGACTACGAGCAGTACTTC. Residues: CASSQGTSGDYEQYF.

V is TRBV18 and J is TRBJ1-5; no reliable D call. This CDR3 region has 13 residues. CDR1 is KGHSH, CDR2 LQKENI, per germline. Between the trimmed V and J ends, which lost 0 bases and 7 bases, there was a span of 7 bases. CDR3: CASSPPAAQPQHF. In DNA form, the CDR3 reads TGTGCCAGCTCACCACCGGCGGCCCAGCCCCAGCATTTT. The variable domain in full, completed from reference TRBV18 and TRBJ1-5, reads NAGVMQNPRHLVRRRGQEARLRCSPMKGHSHVYWYRQLPEEGLKFMVYLQKENIIDESGMPKERFSAEFPKEGPSILRIQQVVRGDSAAYFCASSPPAAQPQHFGDGTRLSIL.

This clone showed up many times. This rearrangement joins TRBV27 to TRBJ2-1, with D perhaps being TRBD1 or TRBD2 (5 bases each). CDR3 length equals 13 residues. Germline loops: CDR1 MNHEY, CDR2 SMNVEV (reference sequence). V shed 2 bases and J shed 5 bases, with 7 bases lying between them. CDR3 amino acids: CASSLGTNNEQFF. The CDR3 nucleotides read TGTGCCAGCAGTTTAGGGACCAACAATGAGCAGTTCTTC.

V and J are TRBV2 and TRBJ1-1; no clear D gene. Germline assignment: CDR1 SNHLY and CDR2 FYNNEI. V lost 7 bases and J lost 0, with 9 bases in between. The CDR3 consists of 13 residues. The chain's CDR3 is CASKSQLNTEAFF. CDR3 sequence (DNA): TGTGCCAGCAAGAGCCAGCTGAACACTGAAGCTTTCTTT.

In DNA, the CDR3 is TGTGCCAGCAGCAGGGAGGGACAGGGGAATCAGCCCCAGCATTTT. Its translation is CASSREGQGNQPQHF. This chain joins TRBV5-8 and TRBJ1-5; TRBD1 matches 10 bases. This CDR3 contains 15 residues. CDR1 SGHTS and CDR2 YDEGEE come from the germline V gene. With V trimmed by 4 bases and J by 4 bases, 5 bases remained unmatched.